This is a list of T cell receptor beta chains from one sample in a study of tumor-infiltrating lymphocytes in primary liver carcinoma. One entry per CDR3 protein, called by TCRdb with MiXCR from the multiplex PCR reads. This sample yields about 59,000 distinct CDR3 sequences, of which around 64% are seen a single time; approximately 52% belongs to the top ten. Sequencing was done on a sample of liver tumor tissue from sampling region 2. Receptors originate from a man aged 40-50 years with primary liver carcinoma and hepatitis B virus infection. The CDR3 runs from the conserved cysteine through the conserved F or W. D genes are given only for firm matches. Not every row has a clone size; where given, it reads once, few, many or a size class.

clone size | J gene | V gene | D gene | CDR3 protein | CDR3 DNA
many | TRBJ1-1 | TRBV6-5 | - | CASSYSAVRSTEAFF | TGTGCCAGCAGTTACTCTGCTGTGAGGAGCACTGAAGCTTTCTTT
many | TRBJ2-3 | TRBV6-6 | - | CASSHGTYVPDTQYF | TGTGCCAGCAGCCACGGGACTTACGTCCCAGATACGCAGTATTTT
- | TRBJ1-6 | TRBV12-3/TRBV12-4 | TRBD1 | CASSLGQGAFSSPHF | TGTGCCAGCAGTTTAGGACAGGGGGCGTTTTCATCCCCCCACTTT
- | TRBJ2-3 | TRBV5-5 | - | CASSFGLDKHYF | TGTGCCAGCAGCTTTGGACTCGATAAGCACTATTTT
- | TRBJ2-3 | TRBV4-3 | - | CTSSQGVVLADTQYF | TGCACCAGCAGCCAAGGAGTCGTTTTGGCAGATACGCAGTATTTT
- | TRBJ1-6 | TRBV28 | TRBD1 | CASGTGPAYDSPLHF | TGTGCCAGCGGGACAGGGCCGGCCTATGATTCACCGCTCCACTTT
- | TRBJ2-1 | TRBV12-3/TRBV12-4 | - | CASSWEMYNGQFF | TGTGCCAGCAGTTGGGAGATGTACAATGGGCAGTTCTTC
- | TRBJ2-1 | TRBV12-3/TRBV12-4 | - | CDSSLVAAHEQFF | TGTGACAGCAGTTTGGTTGCAGCCCATGAGCAGTTCTTC
- | TRBJ1-2 | TRBV6-5 | TRBD1 | CACGSGQAAWSGYTF | TGTGCCTGCGGTTCCGGACAGGCTGCGTGGTCTGGCTACACCTTC
- | TRBJ2-1 | TRBV29-1 | - | CSLRQGGNGEFF | TGCAGCCTCCGACAGGGAGGTAATGGGGAGTTCTTC
- | TRBJ2-7 | TRBV6-5 | TRBD2 | CASSSHSGRSYEHYF | TGTGCCAGCAGCTCCCATAGCGGGAGGTCCTACGAGCATTACTTC
once | TRBJ1-2 | TRBV6-5 | - | CASCKLGGTSNYGNTF | TGTGCCAGCTGCAAACTCGGGGGGACAAGCAACTATGGCAACACCTTC
- | TRBJ2-5 | TRBV11-2 | TRBD1 | CASSLGLTGDGETQYF | TGTGCCAGCAGCTTAGGCCTGACAGGGGACGGAGAGACCCAGTACTTC
- | TRBJ1-5 | TRBV21-1 | - | CASTQVGTAYQPQHF | TGTGCCAGCACCCAAGTGGGGACGGCGTATCAGCCCCAGCATTTT
- | TRBJ2-2 | TRBV28 | - | CASSSLSRRELFF | TGTGCCAGCAGCTCTCTATCCCGAAGGGAGCTCTTTTTT
few | TRBJ2-5 | TRBV11-2 | - | CASSLGLGSQETQYF | TGTGCCAGCAGCTTGGGGCTGGGATCGCAAGAGACCCAGTACTTC
- | TRBJ2-1 | TRBV29-1 | TRBD2 | CNARTGGNEQFF | TGCAACGCCCGGACGGGGGGCAATGAGCAGTTCTTC
- | TRBJ1-6 | TRBV12-3/TRBV12-4 | - | CASSSSSSLHF | TGTGCCAGCAGTTCATCATCATCCCTCCATTTT
- | TRBJ2-5 | TRBV11-2 | - | CASGSRDSAHQETQYF | TGTGCCAGCGGATCCCGAGACTCGGCCCATCAAGAGACCCAGTACTTC
many | TRBJ2-1 | TRBV2 | - | CASSGRLGNEQFF | TGTGCCAGCAGCGGCCGACTAGGGAATGAGCAGTTCTTC
- | TRBJ2-3 | TRBV4-1 | TRBD2 | CASSQTFALAGVTDTHYF | TGTGCCAGCAGCCAGACCTTTGCCCTAGCGGGGGTCACCGATACGCACTATTTT
few | TRBJ2-6 | TRBV11-2 | - | CASSFDRAGANVLTF | TGTGCCAGCAGCTTCGATCGGGCTGGGGCCAACGTCCTGACTTTC
- | TRBJ2-1 | TRBV7-2 | - | CASSLVGGTAGKEQFF | TGTGCCAGCAGCTTAGTGGGGGGTACTGCGGGCAAAGAGCAGTTCTTC
- | TRBJ2-1 | TRBV4-3 | TRBD1 | CASSRFSRTGVQGQFF | TGCGCCAGCAGCCGCTTCTCCAGGACAGGGGTGCAAGGGCAGTTCTTC
- | TRBJ2-1 | TRBV5-8 | TRBD2 | CASSSGLAGSYSEQFF | TGTGCCAGCAGCTCGGGACTAGCGGGATCATACAGTGAGCAGTTCTTC
- | TRBJ2-1 | TRBV6-5 | TRBD2 | CANTRAGGVYNEQFF | TGTGCCAACACCCGAGCGGGAGGGGTATACAATGAGCAGTTCTTC
- | TRBJ2-3 | TRBV6-5 | TRBD2 | CASSRSLAGGSTDTLYF | TGTGCCAGCAGCCGATCCCTAGCGGGAGGGAGCACAGATACGCTGTATTTT
medium-sized | TRBJ2-3 | TRBV11-3 | - | CASSLDTDTQYF | TGTGCCAGCAGCTTAGACACAGATACGCAGTATTTT
few | TRBJ2-2 | TRBV10-3 | TRBD2 | CATREAGELFF | TGTGCCACCCGGGAGGCCGGGGAGCTGTTTTTT
- | TRBJ2-1 | TRBV29-1 | TRBD2 | CSVGLAGVSDEQVF | TGCAGCGTTGGACTAGCGGGAGTTTCCGATGAGCAGGTCTTC
many | TRBJ2-1 | TRBV6-5 | TRBD2 | CASSRLASNEQFF | TGTGCCAGCAGTAGACTAGCCTCCAATGAGCAGTTCTTC
- | TRBJ2-3 | TRBV11-3 | - | CASSLDPVTGTDTQYF | TGTGCCAGCAGCTTAGACCCCGTAACTGGCACAGATACGCAGTATTTT
- | TRBJ2-3 | TRBV7-9 | - | CISSLRDNGTDTQYF | TGTATCAGCAGCCTACGGGACAACGGCACAGATACGCAGTATTTT
- | TRBJ2-7 | TRBV6-6 | - | CDSKEGPSYEQYF | TGTGATAGCAAAGAGGGGCCTTCCTACGAGCAGTACTTC
few | TRBJ2-2 | TRBV6-6 | TRBD1 | CASSYSGQGAGTGELFF | TGTGCCAGCAGTTACTCGGGACAGGGGGCGGGGACCGGGGAGCTGTTTTTT
- | TRBJ2-5 | TRBV11-2 | TRBD2 | CADSHTPDGGKETQYF | TGTGCCGACAGCCACACTCCTGACGGGGGGAAAGAGACCCAGTACTTC
- | TRBJ2-1 | TRBV4-2 | TRBD2 | CTSRLRTSEYNEQSF | TGTACCAGCAGATTACGGACTAGCGAGTACAATGAGCAGTCCTTC
- | TRBJ2-5 | TRBV6-2/TRBV6-3 | - | CVSTQARGGQETQYF | TGTGTCAGCACCCAAGCGCGGGGCGGCCAAGAGACCCAGTACTTC
- | TRBJ2-6 | TRBV11-2 | - | CASSSVVGQEFGTGTNVLTF | TGTGCCAGCAGCTCTGTTGTTGGACAGGAGTTCGGGACTGGGACCAACGTCCTGACTTTC
- | TRBJ2-1 | TRBV6-5 | - | CSSSYGPTSALGYEQFF | TGTTCCAGCAGTTACGGACCAACTAGTGCCTTGGGGTATGAACAGTTCTTC
- | TRBJ2-4 | TRBV12-3/TRBV12-4 | - | CANNLWGGADIAKNIHYF | TGTGCCAACAATTTATGGGGTGGGGCGGACATAGCCAAAAACATTCACTACTTC
- | TRBJ2-7 | TRBV11-2 | TRBD2 | CACSLSVGLAGGGYKQYF | TGTGCCTGCAGCTTATCCGTTGGACTAGCGGGAGGGGGGTACAAGCAGTACTTC
many | TRBJ2-7 | TRBV29-1 | TRBD2 | CSVQSRGGREQYF | TGCAGCGTTCAATCGAGGGGAGGGCGCGAGCAGTACTTC
medium-sized | TRBJ2-7 | TRBV14 | TRBD2 | CASSQAGGGYEQYF | TGTGCCAGCAGCCAAGCGGGGGGGGGCTACGAGCAGTACTTC
- | TRBJ2-3 | TRBV5-1 | - | CASSLGDSGKITDTQYF | TGCGCCAGCAGCTTGGGTGACAGCGGAAAAATCACAGATACGCAGTATTTT
- | TRBJ2-7 | TRBV11-2 | - | CASRYIQGYEQYF | TGTGCCAGCAGATATATACAGGGTTACGAACAGTACTTC
many | TRBJ2-1 | TRBV29-1 | TRBD1 | CSVVGTGTYNEQFF | TGCAGCGTTGTGGGGACAGGGACATACAATGAGCAGTTCTTC